Reported below is one T cell receptor beta chain. This entry is derived from a study of blood T cell repertoires in COVID-19. Sequencing used immunoSEQ multiplex PCR; TCRdb keeps in-frame clones, though not all of them. The sample includes some 110,000 clones, under 80% of them seen just once. The TCR sequence derives from a man aged 50 or older with acute or convalescent COVID-19. The sequencing input was peripheral blood.

In nucleotides, the CDR3 is TGTGCCAGCAGTTCCCAACAGGTTGGGGGCGGCTACACCTTC. Its protein is CASSSQQVGGGYTF. The rearrangement joins TRBV28 to TRBJ1-2, with a weak D call TRBD1 (6 bases). This CDR3 region has 14 residues. Deletions cut 4 bases from V and 8 bases from J, with 17 bases between. The germline V gene encodes CDR1 MDHEN and CDR2 SYDVKM.